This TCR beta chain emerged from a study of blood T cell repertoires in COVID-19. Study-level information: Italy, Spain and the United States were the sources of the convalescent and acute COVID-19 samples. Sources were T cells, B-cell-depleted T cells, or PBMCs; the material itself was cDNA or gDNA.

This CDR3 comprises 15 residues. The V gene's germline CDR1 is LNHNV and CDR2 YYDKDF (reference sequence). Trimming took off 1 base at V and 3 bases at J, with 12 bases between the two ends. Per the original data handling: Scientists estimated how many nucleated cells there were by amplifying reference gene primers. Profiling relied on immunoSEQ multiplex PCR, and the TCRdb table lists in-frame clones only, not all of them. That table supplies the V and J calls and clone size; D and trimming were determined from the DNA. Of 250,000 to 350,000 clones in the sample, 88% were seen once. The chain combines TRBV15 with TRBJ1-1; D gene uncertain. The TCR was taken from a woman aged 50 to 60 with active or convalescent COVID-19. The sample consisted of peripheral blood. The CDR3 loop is CATSRGTGEDTEAFF. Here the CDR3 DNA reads TGTGCCACCAGCAGAGGAACTGGGGAGGACACTGAAGCTTTCTTT. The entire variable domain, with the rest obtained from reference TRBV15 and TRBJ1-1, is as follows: DAMVIQNPRYQVTQFGKPVTLSCSQTLNHNVMYWYQQKSSQAPKLLFHYYDKDFNNEADTPDNFQSRRPNTSFCFLDIRSPGLGDTAMYLCATSRGTGEDTEAFFGQGTRLTVV.